The next 9 T cell receptor beta chains were all read from a single sample in a study of early T cells in non-severe SARS-CoV-2 infection (dated by TCRdb to about 2021). Library construction relied on 5' RACE. Sequencing was performed on a NextSeq 500. TCRdb reran the public reads through fastp at Q25 and MiXCR, keeping productive beta chains. Each CDR3 protein appears once, grouped with its most common genes and DNA. The sample has roughly 27,000 distinct CDR3 sequences on record, approximately 5.4% of them singletons. Under 14% of the sample goes to the ten largest clones. The sample consisted of whole blood. All receptors derive from an adult who was a healthcare worker with PCR-confirmed SARS-CoV-2 infection or an uninfected control (not recorded which).

The chain combines TRBV20-1 with TRBJ1-5; 10 bases are shared with TRBD1. The CDR3 consists of 15 residues. The ends lost 0 bases at V and 4 bases at J; junction bases unmatched: 3. CDR1 and CDR2 from the germline V gene are DFQATT and SNEGSKA (reference sequence). The CDR3 protein is CSARDRQGANQPQHF. DNA for the CDR3: TGCAGTGCTAGAGATCGACAGGGGGCTAATCAGCCCCAGCATTTT.

V gene TRBV25-1 combines with J gene TRBJ2-7; D may be TRBD2 (6 bases). V was trimmed by 4 bases and J by 5 bases, leaving 12 bases between them. The CDR3 sequence is 13 residues long. Germline-derived CDR1 and CDR2 are MGHDK and SYGVNS. The CDR3 protein is CASSVPSAHEQYF. CDR3 coding DNA: TGTGCCAGCAGTGTACCTAGCGCTCACGAGCAGTACTTC.

This clonotype was seen only a few times. The chain recombines TRBV28 with TRBJ1-4; 8 bases match TRBD1. CDR1 is MDHEN and CDR2 is SYDVKM in the germline V gene. The ends lost 6 bases at V and 8 bases at J; junction bases unmatched: 17. The CDR3 is made up of 17 amino acids. The CDR3 protein is CASRSIGTGSRKEKLFF. CDR3 nucleotide sequence: TGTGCCAGCAGATCCATCGGGACAGGCAGTAGGAAGGAAAAACTGTTTTTT.

Many counts were recorded for this clonotype. The chain has TRBV5-6 and TRBJ2-7; TRBD2 aligns across 11 bases. CDR1 and CDR2 (germline): SGHDT, YYEEEE. J was trimmed by 2 bases and V by 4 bases; bases with no gene match: 8. The CDR3 covers 16 residues. The CDR3 loop is CASSPTTSGAAYEQYF. CDR3 sequence (DNA): TGTGCCAGCAGCCCTACGACTAGCGGGGCAGCCTACGAGCAGTACTTC.

This clonotype showed up many times. The V and J genes are TRBV5-5 and TRBJ1-1; D remains unclear. Germline-derived CDR1 and CDR2 are SGHKS and YYEKEE (reference sequence). The CDR3 extends over 14 amino acids. The V end was cut by 6 bases, the J end by 0 bases, with 12 bases between. The CDR3 loop reads CASNLQSLNTEAFF. The CDR3 DNA sequence: TGTGCCAGCAACTTACAGAGCCTGAACACTGAAGCTTTCTTT.

This clonotype showed up many times. The rearrangement uses TRBV5-4 and TRBJ2-2; D is undetermined. CDR1 is SGHNT and CDR2 is YYREEE in the germline V gene (reference sequence). The length of the CDR3 is 12 residues. V lost 5 bases to trimming and J lost 6 bases, with 8 bases between them. CDR3 sequence reads: CASSRYAGELFF. The CDR3 coding sequence is TGTGCCAGCAGTCGCTACGCCGGGGAGCTGTTTTTT.

This clonotype was recorded many times. The chain links TRBV20-1 to TRBJ2-7; 8 bases fit TRBD2. There are 14 residues in the CDR3. Trimming took 1 base from V and 9 from J; bases not matched to a gene: 11. CDR1 and CDR2 (germline): DFQATT, SNEGSKA (reference sequence). CDR3 sequence reads: CSARVQREFNGQYF. The CDR3 DNA follows: TGCAGTGCTAGAGTCCAGCGGGAGTTTAACGGGCAGTACTTC.

This clonotype has only one observation. The CDR3 does not end in the conserved phenylalanine or tryptophan, so this is likely a read error. The J gene is TRBJ2-1, the V gene TRBV6-2 or TRBV6-3; D gene ambiguous. The V gene's germline CDR1 is MNHEY and CDR2 SVGEGT. There are 13 residues in the CDR3. Trimming removed 5 bases at V and 7 bases at J, with 12 bases between. CDR3 amino acids: CASSTLTLNEQFS. For the CDR3, the DNA is TGTGCCAGCAGTACTTTGACTTTGAATGAGCAGTTCTCC.

This clonotype counts as large. This sequence joins TRBV11-2 and TRBJ2-1, with TRBD1 identical over 8 bases. Germline V CDR1 and CDR2: SGHAT, FQNNGV. With V trimmed by 2 bases and J by 1 base, 10 bases remained unmatched. The CDR3 loop spans 18 amino acids. The CDR3, as DNA: TGTGCCAGCAGCTTAATTTTTGGGACAGGCCGGTCCTACAATGAGCAGTTCTTC. This encodes CASSLIFGTGRSYNEQFF.